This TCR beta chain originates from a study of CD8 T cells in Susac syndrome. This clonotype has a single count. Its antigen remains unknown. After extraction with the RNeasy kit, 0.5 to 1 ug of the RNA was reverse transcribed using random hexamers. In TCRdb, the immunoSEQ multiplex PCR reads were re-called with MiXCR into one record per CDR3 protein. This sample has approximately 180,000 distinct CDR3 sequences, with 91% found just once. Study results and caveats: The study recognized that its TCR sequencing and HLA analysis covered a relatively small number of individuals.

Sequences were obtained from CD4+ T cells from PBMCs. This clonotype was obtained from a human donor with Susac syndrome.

This CDR3 reads CASSSTRKDRALNTEAFF. Written as DNA, the CDR3 is TGTGCCAGCAGCTCGACCCGGAAGGACAGGGCCTTGAACACTGAAGCTTTCTTT. The gene calls are TRBV5-5 and TRBJ1-1; 8 bases align to TRBD1. The CDR3 runs 18 residues. The V segment lost 3 bases and the J segment 0 bases; nucleotides outside the gene matches: 13. Germline CDR1 SGHKS, CDR2 YYEKEE (reference sequence).